At least ten counts were recorded for the clone carrying this TCR beta chain. Authors of the study amplified TCR beta CDR3 regions from RNA transcripts. Initially, a first-round RT-PCR of the TCR CDR3 employed the HTBI primer set. One entry per CDR3 protein results from TCRdb running MiXCR on the multiplex PCR reads. The table lists 700,000 to 850,000 distinct CDR3 sequences, 35% of them singletons. With a duration under 2 months, the hyperthyroidism was newly diagnosed in patients aged 18 to 65. Uncontrolled infection, other autoimmune disease, pregnancy or lactation led to exclusion. The CDR3 is made up of 12 amino acids. V dropped 8 bases and J dropped 7 bases, with 14 bases sitting between them. Germline values: CDR1 SNHLY, CDR2 FYNNEI. The sample comes from a study of T cells in Graves' hyperthyroidism and ophthalmopathy.

Sequences were obtained from blood. This sequence was found in a woman in her thirties or forties with Graves' hyperthyroidism. The rearrangement links TRBV2 to TRBJ1-1, with D perhaps matching TRBD1 (5 bases). The CDR3 bases are TGTGCCAGCCGAAAAGACAGTTATGAAGCTTTCTTT. This encodes CASRKDSYEAFF.